This TCR beta chain was captured in a study of blood T cells in healthy people across ages. Study results and limitations: Long-lived donors exceeded aged donors in naive CD4+ cells and diversity.

A J-beta primer mix and a sample-barcoded 5' primer were used in a second PCR of about 6 to 12 cycles. Each cDNA molecule carried a tag from a template-switch adaptor that contained 12 random nucleotides. MiXCR, run by TCRdb on the 5' RACE reads, gives a single entry per CDR3 protein. The sample lists 1.5 million to 2 million distinct CDR3 sequences, roughly 50% occurring once. CDR1 MDHEN and CDR2 SYDVKM come from the germline V gene. The V end was cut by 5 bases, the J end by 6 bases, with 7 bases between. CDR3 length: 11 residues. As to this clonotype: What it binds is unknown.

This TCR derives from a woman between 35 and 50 years old in good health. The chain recombines TRBV28 with TRBJ2-5, with D unresolved. Sequenced: blood. CDR3 sequence: CASSPHQTQYF. DNA of the CDR3: TGTGCCAGCAGTCCGCACCAGACCCAGTACTTC.